One T cell receptor (beta chain) is described in this entry. Cycle 7 day 1, cycle 4 day 1, and baseline were the timepoints at which blood was sampled. This entry is derived from a study of OX40 agonist ivuxolimab in advanced cancers. Overall study: The patients received agonistic anti-OX40 (CD134) antibody ivuxolimab.

CDR1 is SGHRS and CDR2 is YFSETQ in the germline V gene. Losses at the gene ends were 1 base for V and 3 bases for J; bases not matched to a gene: 3. CDR3 length: 14 amino acids. The assay was immunoSEQ multiplex PCR, and TCRdb's table has in-frame clones only and misses some. The sample holds under 70,000 clones, roughly 84% seen once. The sequence came from an adult with an advanced solid tumor such as melanoma, head and neck, liver or kidney cancer. The V call is TRBV5-1, the J call TRBJ2-5, with 7 bases aligning to TRBD1. This sample comprised CD4+ or CD8+ T cells sorted from blood, obtained in a trial of the OX40 agonist ivuxolimab. Here the CDR3 reads CASSLTGTEETQYF. CDR3 coding DNA: TGCGCCAGCAGCTTGACCGGGACAGAAGAGACCCAGTACTTC.